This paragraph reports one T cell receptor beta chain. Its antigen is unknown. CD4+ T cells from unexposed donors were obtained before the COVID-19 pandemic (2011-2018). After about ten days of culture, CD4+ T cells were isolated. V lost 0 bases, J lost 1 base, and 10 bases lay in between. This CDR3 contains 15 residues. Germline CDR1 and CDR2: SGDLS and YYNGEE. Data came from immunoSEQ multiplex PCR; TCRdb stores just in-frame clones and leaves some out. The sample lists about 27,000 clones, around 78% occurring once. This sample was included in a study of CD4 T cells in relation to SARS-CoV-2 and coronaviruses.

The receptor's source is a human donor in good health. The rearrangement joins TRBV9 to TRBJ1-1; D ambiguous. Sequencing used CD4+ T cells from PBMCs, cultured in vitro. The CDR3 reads CASSVGNGQNTEAFF. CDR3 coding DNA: TGTGCCAGCAGCGTAGGGAATGGGCAGAACACTGAAGCTTTCTTT.